Included here is one TCR beta chain sequence, with context. PCR primers comprised 60 Vbeta and 13 Jbeta primers. Study processing details: Later, roughly 77 million unique TCR beta chains were counted in an analysis, and roughly 10 million of them were shared. TCRdb's copy holds only in-frame clones and misses some; the assay was immunoSEQ multiplex PCR. V and J calls and clone size are those listed in that table; D and trimming were worked out from the DNA. In the table there are tens of thousands of clones, 75% of which are singletons. The sample is drawn from a study of cytomegalovirus exposure and HLA in healthy donors. V gave up 0 bases and J gave up 2 bases, with 15 bases separating them. The V gene's germline CDR1 is SGHRS and CDR2 YFSETQ. The CDR3 totals 17 residues.

The sequenced material came from PBMCs. The chain joins TRBV5-1 to TRBJ1-5; D not resolved. The clonotype originates from a man between 70 and 80 years old in good health and CMV-seronegative. CDR3 nucleotides: TGCGCCAGCAGCTTGGGAACGGATTCGGGAGGCAATCAGCCCCAGCATTTT. It is translated as CASSLGTDSGGNQPQHF.